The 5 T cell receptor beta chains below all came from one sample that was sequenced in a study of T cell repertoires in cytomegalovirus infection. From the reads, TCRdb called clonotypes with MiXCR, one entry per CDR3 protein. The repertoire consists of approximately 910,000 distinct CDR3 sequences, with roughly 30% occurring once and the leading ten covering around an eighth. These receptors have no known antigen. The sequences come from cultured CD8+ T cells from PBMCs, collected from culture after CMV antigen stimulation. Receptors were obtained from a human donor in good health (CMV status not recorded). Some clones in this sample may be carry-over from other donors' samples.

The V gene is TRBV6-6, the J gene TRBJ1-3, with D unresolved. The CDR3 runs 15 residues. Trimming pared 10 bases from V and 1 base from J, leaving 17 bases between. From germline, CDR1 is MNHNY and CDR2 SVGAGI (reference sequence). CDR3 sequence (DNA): TGTGCCAACACTTCCCAAGGGAGTTCTGGAAACACCATATATTTT. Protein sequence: CANTSQGSSGNTIYF.

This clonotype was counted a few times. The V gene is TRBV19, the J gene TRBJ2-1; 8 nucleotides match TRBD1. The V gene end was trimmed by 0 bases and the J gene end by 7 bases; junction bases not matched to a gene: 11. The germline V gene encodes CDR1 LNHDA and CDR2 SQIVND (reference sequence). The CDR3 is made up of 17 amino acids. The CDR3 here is CASSIDLAGGTKNEQFF. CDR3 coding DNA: TGTGCCAGTAGTATAGATCTAGCAGGGGGCACGAAAAATGAGCAGTTCTTC.

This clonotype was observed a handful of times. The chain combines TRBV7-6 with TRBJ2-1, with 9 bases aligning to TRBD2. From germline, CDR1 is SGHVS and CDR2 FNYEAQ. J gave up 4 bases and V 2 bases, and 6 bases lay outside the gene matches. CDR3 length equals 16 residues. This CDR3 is CASSLPLAGTYNEQFF. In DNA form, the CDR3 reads TGTGCCAGCAGCTTACCGCTAGCGGGGACTTACAATGAGCAGTTCTTC.

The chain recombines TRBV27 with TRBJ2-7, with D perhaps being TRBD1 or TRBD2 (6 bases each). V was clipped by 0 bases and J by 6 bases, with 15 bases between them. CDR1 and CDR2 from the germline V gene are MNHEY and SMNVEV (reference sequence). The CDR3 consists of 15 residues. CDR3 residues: CASSLSKGGGAEQYF. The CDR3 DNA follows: TGTGCCAGCAGTTTATCGAAGGGGGGCGGGGCCGAGCAGTACTTC.

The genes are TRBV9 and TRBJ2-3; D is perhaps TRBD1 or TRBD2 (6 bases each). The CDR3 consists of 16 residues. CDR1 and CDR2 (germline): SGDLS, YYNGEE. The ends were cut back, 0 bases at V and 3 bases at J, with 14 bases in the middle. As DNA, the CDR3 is TGTGCCAGCAGCGTAGAGGGGGGCGAATCAACAGATACGCAGTATTTT. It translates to CASSVEGGESTDTQYF.